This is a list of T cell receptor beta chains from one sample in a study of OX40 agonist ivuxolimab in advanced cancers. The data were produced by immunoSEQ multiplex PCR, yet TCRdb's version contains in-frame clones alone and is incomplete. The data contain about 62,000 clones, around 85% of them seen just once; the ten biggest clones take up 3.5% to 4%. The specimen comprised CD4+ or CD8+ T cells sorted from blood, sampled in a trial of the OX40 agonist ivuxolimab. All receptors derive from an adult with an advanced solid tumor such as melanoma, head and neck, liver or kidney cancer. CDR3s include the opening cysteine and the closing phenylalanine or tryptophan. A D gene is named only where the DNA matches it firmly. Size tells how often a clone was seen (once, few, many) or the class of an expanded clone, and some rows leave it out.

DNA: TGTGCCAGCAGCGTCGGTGGGAGGGGACTAGCGGGAGTTGGAGAGACCCAGTACTTC
CDR3: CASSVGGRGLAGVGETQYF
size: -
J: TRBJ2-5
V: TRBV9
D: TRBD2

DNA: TGTGCCAGCAGTCGACTAGCGGGAGTATCCGGGGAGCTGTTTTTT
CDR3: CASSRLAGVSGELFF
size: -
J: TRBJ2-2
V: TRBV7-2
D: TRBD2

DNA: TGTGCCAGTAGTATAGGTAGCGGGGGACTATACAATGAGCAGTTCTTC
CDR3: CASSIGSGGLYNEQFF
size: once
J: TRBJ2-1
V: TRBV19
D: TRBD2

DNA: TGTGCCAGCGGCCAGGGAAGGAACACTGAAGCTTTCTTT
CDR3: CASGQGRNTEAFF
size: once
J: TRBJ1-1
V: TRBV2
D: -

DNA: TGTGCCAGCAGTAGGACAGCCACTAGCACAGATACGCAGTATTTT
CDR3: CASSRTATSTDTQYF
size: -
J: TRBJ2-3
V: TRBV6-1
D: -

DNA: TGTGCCAGCAGCTTCGTAGGAACCTACGAGCAGTACTTC
CDR3: CASSFVGTYEQYF
size: -
J: TRBJ2-7
V: TRBV28
D: -

DNA: TGTGCCAGCACAAGGTGGGGGGCGGACAATCAGCCCCAGCATTTT
CDR3: CASTRWGADNQPQHF
size: -
J: TRBJ1-5
V: TRBV28
D: -

DNA: TGTGCCAGTAGTCCGGCTCCACGCTATGGCTACACCTTC
CDR3: CASSPAPRYGYTF
size: -
J: TRBJ1-2
V: TRBV19
D: -

DNA: TGTGCCAGCAGCCAAGAACTACCACACTCTGGAAACACCATATATTTT
CDR3: CASSQELPHSGNTIYF
size: -
J: TRBJ1-3
V: TRBV4-2
D: -

DNA: TGTGCCAGTAGTATTAACGAGGATGAAAAACTGTTTTTT
CDR3: CASSINEDEKLFF
size: -
J: TRBJ1-4
V: TRBV19
D: -

DNA: TGTGCCAGTAGCCCAGCGGCGGGCCACAGGGGCAAAAATGAAAAACTGTTTTTT
CDR3: CASSPAAGHRGKNEKLFF
size: -
J: TRBJ1-4
V: TRBV19
D: TRBD1

DNA: TGCGCCAGCAGGGGACCGAGGGTAGGACTAGCAGACCTGGGGGAGCAGTACTTC
CDR3: CASRGPRVGLADLGEQYF
size: once
J: TRBJ2-7
V: TRBV10-2
D: TRBD2

DNA: TGTGCCAGCAGCGCCCAGACAGGGGGAGGTAATTCACCCCTCCACTTT
CDR3: CASSAQTGGGNSPLHF
size: -
J: TRBJ1-6
V: TRBV7-9
D: TRBD1

DNA: TGTGCCAGCAGCCAAGTCCTGGGGGAGACCCAGTACTTC
CDR3: CASSQVLGETQYF
size: once
J: TRBJ2-5
V: TRBV4-2
D: -

DNA: TGTGCCAGCAGCAAAGTCCTGGGACAGCACCAAGAGACCCAGTACTTC
CDR3: CASSKVLGQHQETQYF
size: -
J: TRBJ2-5
V: TRBV21-1
D: -

DNA: TGTGCCAGCACCCAGCACACCGGGGAGCTGTTTTTT
CDR3: CASTQHTGELFF
size: -
J: TRBJ2-2
V: TRBV7-8
D: -

DNA: TGTGCCAGCGCCCCCGGACAGGGCTCCTACGAGCAGTACTTC
CDR3: CASAPGQGSYEQYF
size: -
J: TRBJ2-7
V: TRBV6-1
D: TRBD1

DNA: TGTGCCATCAGTGAGTCGCTCCCAGGGTCCACAGATACGCAGTATTTT
CDR3: CAISESLPGSTDTQYF
size: once
J: TRBJ2-3
V: TRBV10-3
D: -

DNA: TGCAGCGTTGAAGGTGCGGGAGGGCGTACGCAGTATTTT
CDR3: CSVEGAGGRTQYF
size: once
J: TRBJ2-3
V: TRBV29-1
D: TRBD2

DNA: TGTGCCAGCAGCGTTGCGGCCACAGTTCTCTCTAGCACAGATACGCAGTATTTT
CDR3: CASSVAATVLSSTDTQYF
size: -
J: TRBJ2-3
V: TRBV9
D: -

DNA: TGTGCCAGCAGTCGCTTCTACGAGCAGTACTTC
CDR3: CASSRFYEQYF
size: -
J: TRBJ2-7
V: TRBV5-8
D: -

DNA: TGTGCCAGCAGCCAAGAGGCTGGAGCAGACTATGGCTACACCTTC
CDR3: CASSQEAGADYGYTF
size: -
J: TRBJ1-2
V: TRBV4-2
D: -

DNA: TGTGCCAGCAGCGTCTCCCGGACTAGCGGGGACAATGAGCAGTTCTTC
CDR3: CASSVSRTSGDNEQFF
size: -
J: TRBJ2-1
V: TRBV9
D: TRBD2

DNA: TGTGCCAGCAGCGCCCGCCGACAGGGGGCGTCGGGGGAGCTGTTTTTT
CDR3: CASSARRQGASGELFF
size: once
J: TRBJ2-2
V: TRBV9
D: TRBD1

DNA: TGTGCCAGTAAACCCTCAGGGGGCACCTATGGCTACACCTTC
CDR3: CASKPSGGTYGYTF
size: -
J: TRBJ1-2
V: TRBV19
D: TRBD1

DNA: TGTGCCAGCAGGCAACCGGGACAGAGCTACGAGCAGTACTTC
CDR3: CASRQPGQSYEQYF
size: few
J: TRBJ2-7
V: TRBV7-2
D: TRBD1

DNA: TGTGCCAGCAGCTTAACCGGTTGGGGAGCCTCCACAGATACGCAGTATTTT
CDR3: CASSLTGWGASTDTQYF
size: -
J: TRBJ2-3
V: TRBV7-3
D: -

DNA: TGTGCCAGCAGATCCATCCGTAGTCTAGCGGGAGAGGCGAGGACCGGGGAGCTGTTTTTT
CDR3: CASRSIRSLAGEARTGELFF
size: -
J: TRBJ2-2
V: TRBV27
D: TRBD2

DNA: TGTGCCAGCAGCTCAACAGTAACCTACGAGCAGTACTTC
CDR3: CASSSTVTYEQYF
size: -
J: TRBJ2-7
V: TRBV7-9
D: -

DNA: TGCAGCGCTGGACTAGCGGGGTACAATGAGCAGTTCTTC
CDR3: CSAGLAGYNEQFF
size: -
J: TRBJ2-1
V: TRBV29-1
D: TRBD2

DNA: TGTGCCAGTAGTGCAAAGGGGACAGGGGGGAGTGAAAAACTGTTTTTT
CDR3: CASSAKGTGGSEKLFF
size: -
J: TRBJ1-4
V: TRBV19
D: TRBD1

DNA: TGTGCCAGCAGAGGGCCCAACAATGAGCAGTTCTTC
CDR3: CASRGPNNEQFF
size: -
J: TRBJ2-1
V: TRBV6-1
D: -

DNA: TGTGCCAGCAGCAAACAGGAGAACACTGAAGCTTTCTTT
CDR3: CASSKQENTEAFF
size: -
J: TRBJ1-1
V: TRBV7-3
D: -

DNA: TGTGCCATCTCTGGGAATGAAAAACTGTTTTTT
CDR3: CAISGNEKLFF
size: -
J: TRBJ1-4
V: TRBV28
D: -

DNA: TGTGCCAGCAGACGGACTGCTGGAAACACCATATATTTT
CDR3: CASRRTAGNTIYF
size: -
J: TRBJ1-3
V: TRBV6-4
D: -

DNA: TGTGCCAGCAGTTTATTCGACGGAAACACCATATATTTT
CDR3: CASSLFDGNTIYF
size: once
J: TRBJ1-3
V: TRBV28
D: -

DNA: TGTGCCAGCAGTGCAGGGGTTAACAATCAGCCCCAGCATTTT
CDR3: CASSAGVNNQPQHF
size: once
J: TRBJ1-5
V: TRBV28
D: -

DNA: TGTGCCAGCTCACCACCGAGCGGGACAGGCTTAGGAGAGCAGTTCTTC
CDR3: CASSPPSGTGLGEQFF
size: -
J: TRBJ2-1
V: TRBV18
D: -

DNA: TGTGCCAGCAGCTGGGAGCGTCAGGGTCTGATCTTT
CDR3: CASSWERQGLIF
size: once
J: TRBJ1-1
V: TRBV5-6
D: -

DNA: TGTGCCTGCCAGGACAGTTCCTCAGCCCAGCATTTT
CDR3: CACQDSSSAQHF
size: -
J: TRBJ1-5
V: TRBV30
D: -

DNA: TGTGCCAGCAGCTTGGGACACGCTGGGAAAGATGAGCAGTTCTTC
CDR3: CASSLGHAGKDEQFF
size: -
J: TRBJ2-1
V: TRBV5-5
D: -

DNA: TGTGCCAGCAGCGTAGGAGTGGGGGGGGGCTCCCAAGAGACCCAGTACTTC
CDR3: CASSVGVGGGSQETQYF
size: -
J: TRBJ2-5
V: TRBV9
D: -

DNA: TGTGCCAGCAGACCGACAGCCCGCACAGATACGCAGTATTTT
CDR3: CASRPTARTDTQYF
size: -
J: TRBJ2-3
V: TRBV28
D: -

DNA: TGTGCCAGCAGCTCAGGAATACTAGCGGGACAAAACACAGATACGCAGTATTTT
CDR3: CASSSGILAGQNTDTQYF
size: -
J: TRBJ2-3
V: TRBV7-3
D: TRBD2

DNA: TGTGCCAGCACCTACTCTGCGGGGGCCTATCAGCCCCAGCATTTT
CDR3: CASTYSAGAYQPQHF
size: -
J: TRBJ1-5
V: TRBV6-6
D: -

DNA: TGTGCCTGGAGTGTAGGGCAGGACTACGAGCAGTACTTC
CDR3: CAWSVGQDYEQYF
size: -
J: TRBJ2-7
V: TRBV30
D: -

DNA: TGTGCCAGCAGTCCAAGCCTAGCGGGGGTTGGAGATACGCAGTATTTT
CDR3: CASSPSLAGVGDTQYF
size: -
J: TRBJ2-3
V: TRBV28
D: TRBD2

DNA: TGTGCCAGCAGTGAGAGCGGTGGGTACCAAGAGACCCAGTACTTC
CDR3: CASSESGGYQETQYF
size: -
J: TRBJ2-5
V: TRBV2
D: -

DNA: TGTGCCAGCAGCGGGGCGGAAAGATATGGCTACACCTTC
CDR3: CASSGAERYGYTF
size: few
J: TRBJ1-2
V: TRBV9
D: -

DNA: TGTGCCAGCAGCTTGGGCCCGGGCATGAACACTGAAGCTTTCTTT
CDR3: CASSLGPGMNTEAFF
size: -
J: TRBJ1-1
V: TRBV5-8
D: -

DNA: TGCGCCAGCAGCTACACCCTAGACGGAGGTACGCAGTATTTT
CDR3: CASSYTLDGGTQYF
size: once
J: TRBJ2-3
V: TRBV10-1
D: -

DNA: TGCGCCAGCAGTGAGTATAGGGGGAGCTCCTACGAGCAGTACTTC
CDR3: CASSEYRGSSYEQYF
size: -
J: TRBJ2-7
V: TRBV10-1
D: -